Listed here are 13 T cell receptor beta chains from one sample, sequenced in a study of cytomegalovirus exposure and HLA in healthy donors. PCR amplification relied on 60 Vbeta primers (plus 13 Jbeta primers). This table comes from immunoSEQ multiplex PCR, and its TCRdb copy is limited to in-frame clones, with some not included. This sample's clone table lists more than 50,000 clones. Sequencing used PBMCs. These receptors were obtained from a man aged 50 or older in good health and CMV-seropositive.

The gene calls are TRBV28 and TRBJ2-3; TRBD2 matches 8 bases. Trimming at V came to 8 bases and at J to 0 bases, leaving 19 bases not matched to a gene. Germline CDR1 reads MDHEN; CDR2 reads SYDVKM. The CDR3 consists of 19 residues. The CDR3, as DNA: TGTGCCAGCCCCCCTTTAGCCAGCGGGAGCTATTCTAGCACAGATACGCAGTATTTT. As protein: CASPPLASGSYSSTDTQYF. The full variable domain, its missing parts supplied by reference TRBV28 and TRBJ2-3, is DVKVTQSSRYLVKRTGEKVFLECVQDMDHENMFWYRQDPGLGLRLIYFSYDVKMKEKGDIPEGYSVSREKKERFSLILESASTNQTSMYLCASPPLASGSYSSTDTQYFGPGTRLTVL.

The chain has TRBV6-5 and TRBJ2-7, with D perhaps matching TRBD2 (5 bases). V lost 6 bases and J 0 bases, leaving 9 bases between the germline ends. Germline CDR1 is MNHEY and CDR2 is SVGAGI. The CDR3 consists of 13 residues. Here the CDR3 DNA reads TGTGCCAGCAGCCAAGCGGACTCCTACGAGCAGTACTTC. This codes for CASSQADSYEQYF.

The CDR3 DNA sequence: TGCGCCAGCAGCTACGGACTAGCGAAAGATACGCAGTATTTT. Its protein is CASSYGLAKDTQYF. The V and J genes are TRBV5-1 and TRBJ2-3; 9 nucleotides agree with TRBD2. The germline gives CDR1 SGHRS, CDR2 YFSETQ. The CDR3 consists of 14 residues. V lost 3 bases and J lost 5; bases outside the gene matches: 4.

The rearrangement links TRBV7-3 to TRBJ2-3; 13 bases fit TRBD2. Germline CDR1 SGHTA, CDR2 FQGTGA. J gave up 0 bases and V 1 base, and 10 bases lay outside the gene matches. This CDR3 region has 20 residues. CDR3 sequence (DNA): TGTGCCAGCAGCTTAAAGGTGGGGACTAGCGGGGCCCATAGCACAGATACGCAGTATTTT. Translating gives CASSLKVGTSGAHSTDTQYF.

The CDR3 here is CASSQKTLAGASYNEQFF. CDR3 DNA: TGTGCCAGCAGCCAAAAGACTTTAGCGGGGGCCTCCTACAATGAGCAGTTCTTC. The rearrangement uses TRBV4-2 and TRBJ2-1; TRBD2 aligns across 9 bases. V shed 2 bases, J shed 0 bases, and the junction held 8 bases outside the gene matches. This CDR3 spans 18 amino acids. Per the germline V gene, CDR1 is LGHNA and CDR2 is YNFKEQ.

The chain joins TRBV27 to TRBJ2-7, with TRBD2 matching 11 bases. Germline-derived CDR1 and CDR2 are MNHEY and SMNVEV (reference sequence). Losses at the gene ends were 4 bases for V and 7 bases for J; bases not matched to a gene: 3. The length of the CDR3 is 13 residues. The CDR3 bases are TGTGCCAGCAGTTCTGCTAGCGGGGGGGAGCAGTACTTC. The encoded protein is CASSSASGGEQYF.

This chain connects TRBV4-2 to TRBJ2-3; D is possibly TRBD2 (6 bases). The CDR3 covers 18 residues. CDR1 is LGHNA and CDR2 is YNFKEQ in the germline V gene. Trimming stripped 5 bases from V and 3 bases from J, with 24 bases between. The CDR3 region is CASSSSPEGSSGTDTQYF. CDR3 DNA: TGTGCCAGCAGCTCATCCCCGGAAGGGAGTAGCGGTACAGATACGCAGTATTTT.

As DNA, the CDR3 is TGTGCCAGCACCAGGACAGAGGATGGCTACACCTTC. Translation gives CASTRTEDGYTF. J is TRBJ1-2 and V is TRBV2; maybe TRBD1 (6 bases). Between the trimmed V and J ends, which lost 7 bases and 6 bases, there was a span of 12 bases. Germline V gene sequence: CDR1 SNHLY, CDR2 FYNNEI. This CDR3 is 12 amino acids long.

The DNA of the CDR3 is TGTGCCAGCAGTGAAGTGAGCCCCTATGGCTACACCTTC. Protein product: CASSEVSPYGYTF. The V and J genes are TRBV6-1 and TRBJ1-2; no definite D call. The V end was cut by 1 base, the J end by 4 bases, with 7 bases between. The CDR3 has 13 residues. Germline assignment: CDR1 MNHNS and CDR2 SASEGT.

The chain carries TRBV28 and TRBJ1-5; D remains ambiguous. The CDR3 is made up of 17 amino acids. With 2 bases removed from V and 0 bases from J, the gap between germline ends came to 14 bases. Germline CDR1 MDHEN, CDR2 SYDVKM. CDR3 region: CASSLTGGDYSNQPQHF. CDR3 DNA sequence: TGTGCCAGCAGTTTAACGGGCGGAGACTATAGCAATCAGCCCCAGCATTTT.

The rearrangement links TRBV6-1 to TRBJ2-7; tentative D call: TRBD1 (6 bases). The CDR3 is 14 amino acids. V was shortened by 7 bases and J by 4 bases, with 17 bases between the two germline ends. From germline, CDR1 is MNHNS and CDR2 SASEGT. CDR3 in amino acids: CASNALRGSYEQYF. The DNA for the CDR3 is TGTGCCAGCAACGCACTAAGGGGGAGTTACGAGCAGTACTTC.

The chain uses TRBV4-3 and TRBJ1-2; D perhaps matches TRBD1 (6 bases). Germline loops: CDR1 LGHNA, CDR2 YSLEER. The V and J ends lost 4 bases and 2 bases respectively, with 26 bases between them. The CDR3 runs 19 residues. CDR3 protein: CASSPRLGGRGAGNYGYTF. CDR3 nucleotide sequence: TGCGCCAGCAGCCCCCGCCTAGGGGGGAGGGGAGCCGGGAACTATGGCTACACCTTC.

V gene TRBV7-8 combines with J gene TRBJ1-5, with TRBD1 matching over 7 bases. J was trimmed by 4 bases and V by 6 bases; bases with no gene match: 9. There are 15 residues in the CDR3. Germline V gene data show CDR1 as SGHVS and CDR2 as FQNEAQ. The CDR3 spells CASSSSGTANQPQHF. The CDR3 bases are TGTGCCAGCAGTTCCTCCGGGACAGCTAATCAGCCCCAGCATTTT.